The subject of this entry is one T cell receptor beta chain. This record comes from a study of blood T cell repertoires in COVID-19. Study-level background: In each case, the material was cDNA or gDNA derived from T cells, B-cell-depleted T cells, or PBMCs.

The germline CDR1 and CDR2 sequences are LNHNV and YYDKDF (reference sequence). The CDR3 runs 17 residues. V lost 5 bases and J lost 3; bases outside the gene matches: 10. Per the original data handling: Estimated nucleated cell counts came from reference gene primer amplification. Here immunoSEQ multiplex PCR was the method, and the copy in TCRdb shows in-frame clones only, minus some. V and J calls plus clone size are reproduced from that table; the DNA served to infer D and trimming. The table lists tens of thousands of clones, approximately 90% of them singletons. Sequences were obtained from peripheral blood. The TCR sequence derives from a human donor in a cohort sampled during active COVID-19. The chain couples TRBV15 to TRBJ2-2; TRBD2 matches 9 bases. The CDR3 region is CATSQGGGAEDTGELFF. CDR3 in DNA: TGTGCCACCAGCCAGGGCGGGGGGGCCGAGGACACCGGGGAGCTGTTTTTT.